Following are 23 T cell receptor beta chains from one sample sequenced in a study of T cells after yellow fever vaccination. TCRdb reprocessed the 5' RACE reads via MiXCR and lists one record per CDR3 protein. Of approximately 47,000 distinct CDR3 sequences in the sample, around 6.5% are singletons; the top ten hold about 9.4%. The sequences come from PBMCs, either bulk or a sorted T-cell subset (CD4+, CD8+, memory, or dextramer-sorted; not recorded which), collected 45 days after the yellow fever booster vaccination. These receptors were taken from a man aged 25 to 40 who received the YFV17D yellow fever vaccine.

This clonotype has more than one count but fewer than ten. The chain couples TRBV5-4 to TRBJ2-7; perhaps TRBD1 as D (5 bases). Germline-derived CDR1 and CDR2 are SGHNT and YYREEE (reference sequence). The CDR3 has 16 amino acids. Deletions cut 1 base from V and 0 bases from J, with 14 bases between. CDR3 in DNA: TGTGCCAGCAGCTTGTTTCAGGGTCCCGACTCCTACGAGCAGTACTTC. Residues: CASSLFQGPDSYEQYF.

There are many counts of this clonotype. V usage is TRBV5-1 and J usage is TRBJ1-4; 9 bases match TRBD1. CDR1 and CDR2 from the germline V gene are SGHRS and YFSETQ. Trimming took 7 bases from V and 5 from J; bases not matched to a gene: 6. The CDR3 loop spans 14 amino acids. CDR3 nucleotides: TGCGCCAGCGGGACAGGGAACGAGAATGAAAAACTGTTTTTT. Translation: CASGTGNENEKLFF.

This chain joins TRBV7-2 and TRBJ1-1; D is undetermined. CDR1 and CDR2 (germline): SGHTA, FQGNSA. V shed 4 bases and J shed 3 bases, with 9 bases lying between them. The CDR3 is 13 amino acids. The CDR3 is CASSSLVHTEAFF. CDR3 nucleotide sequence: TGTGCCAGCAGCTCGCTTGTGCACACTGAAGCTTTCTTT.

This clonotype was observed many times. The V gene is TRBV7-6, the J gene TRBJ2-7; a possible D gene is TRBD2 (6 bases). The germline V gene encodes CDR1 SGHVS and CDR2 FNYEAQ. This CDR3 spans 16 amino acids. With 0 bases removed from V and 2 bases from J, the gap between germline ends came to 14 bases. The CDR3 region is CASSLARLATTYEQYF. The CDR3 DNA is TGTGCCAGCAGCTTAGCGAGGCTAGCGACTACCTACGAGCAGTACTTC.

The chain recombines TRBV20-1 with TRBJ2-1; TRBD2 agrees at 7 bases. V lost 6 bases, J lost 7 bases, and 12 bases stayed unmatched. The CDR3 has 14 residues. CDR1 is DFQATT, CDR2 SNEGSKA, per germline (reference sequence). The CDR3 is CSAKLTGGSNEQFF. CDR3 DNA sequence: TGCAGTGCAAAACTAACGGGAGGATCTAATGAGCAGTTCTTC.

The CDR3 DNA reads as TGTGCCAGCAGTTTTCTCACATGGGTGGGGAGTCACAATGAGCAGTTCTTC. Translated, it gives CASSFLTWVGSHNEQFF. The rearrangement links TRBV12-3 or TRBV12-4 to TRBJ2-1, with a weak D call TRBD2 (5 bases). Trimming removed 3 bases at V and 5 bases at J, with 20 bases between. CDR3 size: 17 residues.

In this sample, this clonotype turned up many times. The V gene is TRBV6-1, the J gene TRBJ2-7; D uncertain. This CDR3 region has 13 residues. Between the trimmed V and J ends, which lost 4 bases and 0 bases, there was a span of 7 bases. Germline lookup yields CDR1 MNHNS and CDR2 SASEGT. The CDR3 DNA is TGTGCCAGCAGTGGGCCCGGCTCCTACGAGCAGTACTTC. Translation: CASSGPGSYEQYF.

The table lists this clonotype with a few counts. The chain links TRBV12-3 or TRBV12-4 to TRBJ1-5; TRBD1 matches 10 bases. The CDR3 totals 14 residues. V lost 7 bases to trimming and J lost 4 bases; unmatched junction nucleotides: 4. The CDR3 bases are TGTGCCAGCAAGAGACAGGGGGCGAATCAGCCCCAGCATTTT. Amino acids: CASKRQGANQPQHF.

V is TRBV7-2 and J is TRBJ1-6; TRBD1 might be the D (5 bases). Trimming stripped 5 bases from V and 10 bases from J, with 21 bases between. CDR1 SGHTA and CDR2 FQGNSA come from the germline V gene. CDR3 length: 16 amino acids. This CDR3 reads CASSPHGRGVGSPLHF. CDR3 in DNA: TGTGCCAGCAGCCCCCACGGCAGAGGGGTCGGGTCACCCCTCCACTTT.

The genes are TRBV30 and TRBJ1-2; the D gene is possibly TRBD1 (5 bases). Trimming took off 4 bases at V and 6 bases at J, with 27 bases between the two ends. This CDR3 region has 17 residues. The germline V gene encodes CDR1 GTSNPN and CDR2 SVGIG (reference sequence). CDR3 in amino acids: CAWNLQTTNRIPDGYTF. The CDR3 DNA follows: TGTGCCTGGAACCTACAAACGACCAACAGGATTCCGGATGGCTACACCTTC.

This clonotype was observed at least ten times. The chain couples TRBV7-2 to TRBJ2-6, with D perhaps TRBD2 (5 bases). This CDR3 spans 16 amino acids. V was pared by 6 bases and J by 2 bases, with 14 bases between. CDR1 SGHTA and CDR2 FQGNSA come from the germline V gene. The CDR3 protein is CASSVASGTGANVLTF. The CDR3 DNA reads TGTGCCAGCAGTGTAGCTTCCGGGACTGGGGCCAACGTCCTGACTTTC.

At least ten counts were recorded for this clonotype. The J gene is TRBJ2-3, the V gene TRBV3-1; 10 bases agree with TRBD1. The junction had 12 bases not matched to a gene; V was cut back by 1 base and J by 14 bases. The CDR3 is made up of 15 amino acids. Germline-derived CDR1 and CDR2 are LGHDT and YNNKEL (reference sequence). CDR3 residues: CASSQGLTGGRTWYF. The CDR3 bases are TGTGCCAGCAGCCAAGGATTGACAGGGGGCCGGACTTGGTATTTT.

There are many counts of this clonotype. V is TRBV20-1 and J is TRBJ2-1, with TRBD2 identical over 10 bases. Germline V gives CDR1 DFQATT, CDR2 SNEGSKA (reference sequence). V was pared by 6 bases and J by 14 bases, with 13 bases of the junction left unmatched. This CDR3 has 13 amino acids. CDR3 sequence reads: CSAAGTSVPREFF. The CDR3 nucleotides are TGCAGTGCGGCCGGGACTAGCGTCCCCCGGGAGTTCTTC.

This clonotype turned up a few times. The chain combines TRBV5-6 with TRBJ1-5; possibly TRBD1 for D (5 bases). This CDR3 is 16 amino acids long. Germline CDR1 SGHDT, CDR2 YYEEEE. V lost 1 base and J 4 bases, leaving 15 bases between the germline ends. This chain's CDR3 is CASSLKGTELNQPQHF. CDR3 in DNA: TGTGCCAGCAGCTTGAAGGGGACGGAGCTGAATCAGCCCCAGCATTTT.

This clonotype showed up many times. CDR3 loop: CASKVSLGREEKLFF. The CDR3 DNA reads as TGCGCCAGCAAGGTGTCGTTAGGGAGAGAAGAAAAACTGTTTTTT. J is TRBJ1-4 and V is TRBV10-2; D call uncertain. Trimming removed 7 bases from V and 8 bases from J, with 20 bases in between. CDR3 length equals 15 residues. Germline assignment: CDR1 WSHSY and CDR2 SAAADI.

In its sample, this clonotype was seen a few times. This chain uses TRBV4-1 with TRBJ2-5; 8 bases fit TRBD1. The CDR3 spans 14 residues. Germline V gene lookup returns CDR1 MGHRA and CDR2 YSYEKL. The J segment lost 2 bases and the V segment lost 4 bases, leaving 3 bases of the junction unmatched. The DNA of the CDR3 is TGCGCCAGCAGCCTTTGGACAGGGCAAGAGACCCAGTACTTC. This sequence encodes CASSLWTGQETQYF.

Ten or more counts support this clonotype. The V gene is TRBV20-1, the J gene TRBJ1-6; perhaps TRBD1 as D (6 bases). The germline gives CDR1 DFQATT, CDR2 SNEGSKA (reference sequence). Between the trimmed V and J ends, which lost 6 bases and 6 bases, there was a span of 15 bases. The CDR3 is 14 residues long. CDR3 protein: CSAKSTGFNSPLHF. The CDR3, as DNA: TGCAGTGCGAAATCCACAGGGTTTAATTCACCCCTCCACTTT.

This clonotype has ten or more counts. The rearrangement uses TRBV27 and TRBJ2-7, with D unresolved. CDR1 and CDR2 from the germline V gene are MNHEY and SMNVEV (reference sequence). Trimming removed 6 bases from V and 6 bases from J, with 18 bases in between. The CDR3 covers 14 residues. For the CDR3, the DNA is TGTGCCAGCAGCTACGACCTCCCTGCCTCCGAGCAGTACTTC. Residues: CASSYDLPASEQYF.

The sample holds many counts of this clonotype. The genes are TRBV10-2 and TRBJ2-1, with 8 bases fitting TRBD2. V lost 3 bases and J lost 0; bases outside the gene matches: 7. This CDR3 region has 17 residues. The germline V gene encodes CDR1 WSHSY and CDR2 SAAADI. CDR3 in DNA: TGCGCCAGCAGTGAAGGTAGCGGGATTAGCTCCTACAATGAGCAGTTCTTC. As protein: CASSEGSGISSYNEQFF.

This clonotype was seen many times. This sequence joins TRBV20-1 and TRBJ2-5; 11 bases agree with TRBD2. The CDR3 totals 15 residues. V shed 0 bases, J shed 4 bases, and the junction held 4 bases outside the gene matches. Germline loops: CDR1 DFQATT, CDR2 SNEGSKA (reference sequence). CDR3 nucleotides: TGCAGTGCTAGAGATCAGACTAGCGGGATAGAGACCCAGTACTTC. Protein product: CSARDQTSGIETQYF.

This clonotype was seen many times. The gene calls are TRBV6-5 and TRBJ1-4; 10 nucleotides match TRBD1. The V segment lost 6 bases and the J segment 8 bases; nucleotides outside the gene matches: 9. The CDR3 is made up of 15 amino acids. Germline V lookup: CDR1 MNHEY, CDR2 SVGAGI. CDR3 amino acids: CASRLPGTGDEKLFF. The CDR3 DNA reads TGTGCCAGCAGATTACCCGGGACAGGGGACGAAAAACTGTTTTTT.

This clonotype was detected ten times or more. The V and J genes are TRBV11-2 and TRBJ2-1, with D unresolved. Germline V gives CDR1 SGHAT, CDR2 FQNNGV. Trimming shortened V by 0 bases and J by 6 bases, and 3 bases separated the two germline ends. This CDR3 is 12 amino acids long. CDR3 DNA: TGTGCCAGCAGCTTAGAACGCAATGAGCAGTTCTTC. It codes for CASSLERNEQFF. Full variable domain (rest looked up from reference TRBV11-2 and TRBJ2-1): EAGVAQSPRYKIIEKRQSVAFWCNPISGHATLYWYQQILGQGPKLLIQFQNNGVVDDSQLPKDRFSAERLKGVDSTLKIQPAKLEDSAVYLCASSLERNEQFFGPGTRLTVL.

This clonotype was seen more than once but under ten times. This chain joins TRBV20-1 and TRBJ2-2; tentative D call: TRBD2 (6 bases). The CDR3 consists of 15 residues. CDR1 and CDR2 (germline): DFQATT, SNEGSKA (reference sequence). V shed 3 bases and J shed 6 bases, with 17 bases lying between them. The CDR3 nucleotides are TGCAGTGCTAGGTGGGGAGGCTCGTTCCCCGGGGAGCTGTTTTTT. Protein sequence: CSARWGGSFPGELFF.